This entry features one T cell receptor beta chain sequence. Its target is not known. The record originates from a study of CD8+ T cells in alopecia areata. Samples from alopecia areata patients were lesional scalp punch biopsies and peripheral blood. Extraction of RNA preceded its reverse transcription into cDNA, which served as the sequencing template. Profiled with immunoSEQ multiplex PCR; TCRdb holds only in-frame clones, not every one. The sample lists about 120,000 clones, around 50% seen once, with over 9.5% in the top ten. Study-wide results and limits: Normal scalp showed lower clonality than lesional scalp, especially alopecia totalis/universalis.

The receptor's source is a human donor with alopecia areata. The sequenced material came from NKG2D-low CD8+ T cells sorted from blood.

The CDR3 sequence: CASSPGGTEAFF. CDR3 in DNA: TGCGCCAGCAGCCCAGGTGGCACTGAAGCTTTCTTT. V and J are TRBV5-1 and TRBJ1-1; D unresolved. Germline-derived CDR1 and CDR2 are SGHRS and YFSETQ. Trimming shortened V by 4 bases and J by 4 bases, and 8 bases separated the two germline ends. The CDR3 consists of 12 residues.